This TCR beta chain is drawn from a study of tumor-infiltrating lymphocytes in primary liver carcinoma. Across the study: Stage T1-T3 N0M0 tumors measured about 4.2 to 11 cm at most. Each sample had roughly 3.65 to 7.5 million productive TCRbeta reads regardless of tissue type. Study-wide findings and caveats: Tumor-adjacent and tumor-blood pairs overlapped less than tumor region pairs did.

This clonotype was detected many times. Its cognate antigen is unknown. The roughly 18-32 mg bulk tissue piece was not sorted before simultaneous RNA and DNA extraction. Sampling of each tumor involved five separate regions. The CDR3 loop spans 15 amino acids. The germline CDR1 and CDR2 sequences are MNHNS and SASEGT. V shed 2 bases and J shed 0 bases, with 9 bases lying between them. TCR beta cDNA was prepared out of approximately 470 ng total RNA by means of a constant-region primer. Modified slightly, ARM-PCR produced TCR beta libraries over three nested multiplex PCR rounds. TRBV1-TRBV30 forward primers and a C-beta reverse primer were used in the first two PCR rounds, which each ran for around 11 cycles. A single record per CDR3 protein comes from TCRdb applying MiXCR to the multiplex PCR reads. Among about 100,000 distinct CDR3 sequences listed, 69% were seen once.

This TCR derives from a woman in her fifties or sixties with primary liver carcinoma and hepatitis B virus infection. Sequencing was done on a sample of liver tumor tissue from sampling region 5. Documented subset: tumor region T5, tumor centre. This rearrangement joins TRBV6-1 to TRBJ2-3, with D possibly TRBD2 on 5 matching bases. CDR3 residues: CASSERGYSTDTQYF. CDR3 bases: TGTGCCAGCAGTGAACGGGGATATAGCACAGATACGCAGTATTTT.